This T cell receptor beta chain was retrieved from a study of cytotoxic CD8 clonotypes in ibrutinib-treated CLL. Trimming left V 4 bases short and J 5 bases short, with 18 bases between. The CDR3 is 16 residues long. In germline, CDR1 is SGDLS, CDR2 YYNGEE. As to this clone: The antigen is undetermined.

Study results and limitations: Under therapy, public clonotypes either contracted or stayed stable, and they were uncommon. Baseline-level clonality went beyond age-matched healthy donors and moved in step with circulating CD8+ T-cell counts.

Some clones are missing from TCRdb's copy, which holds only in-frame ones; the method was immunoSEQ multiplex PCR. The repertoire consists of some 84,000 clones, with 85% to 90% occurring once and the leading ten covering over 5%. The sequencing here drew on PBMCs, taken before ibrutinib treatment. The V gene is TRBV9, the J gene TRBJ2-2; tentatively, D is TRBD1 (6 bases). The origin of this receptor is a human donor with chronic lymphocytic leukemia. CDR3 loop: CASSRELGGGTGELFF. In DNA form, the CDR3 reads TGTGCCAGCAGCCGAGAGCTAGGGGGTGGAACCGGGGAGCTGTTTTTT.